The 2 T cell receptor beta chains below were found in one sample sequenced in a study of human T cells and chemical hapten exposure. MiXCR, run by TCRdb on the RACE reads, gives a single entry per CDR3 protein. The sample carries about 49,000 distinct CDR3 sequences, 9% to 9.5% recorded once. Noted time point: patch test 1, 2 weeks after DPC sensitization. Treatment of the sample: therapeutic diphenylcyclopropenone sensitization with weekly scalp DPC. The source was whole blood, collected in connection with sensitization to the hapten diphenylcyclopropenone (DPC). All receptors come from a woman between 45 and 60 years old with alopecia areata. Some clones in this sample may be carry-over from other donors' samples.

This clonotype has at least ten counts. The chain uses TRBV28 and TRBJ1-5, with 9 positions matching TRBD1. This CDR3 is 15 amino acids long. From germline, CDR1 is MDHEN and CDR2 SYDVKM. Unmatched junction bases numbered 9, after V lost 7 bases and J lost 5 bases. The CDR3: CASKQDRGGYQPQHF. Written as DNA, the CDR3 is TGTGCCAGCAAGCAGGACAGGGGAGGATATCAGCCCCAGCATTTT.

This clonotype was observed at least ten times. The J gene is TRBJ2-3, the V gene TRBV5-1; 12 positions agree with TRBD2. Germline V gene lookup returns CDR1 SGHRS and CDR2 YFSETQ. With V trimmed by 4 bases and J by 6 bases, 3 bases remained unmatched. The CDR3 runs to 14 residues. CDR3 in amino acids: CASSPGLAGDTQYF. CDR3 sequence (DNA): TGCGCCAGCAGCCCCGGACTAGCGGGGGATACGCAGTATTTT.